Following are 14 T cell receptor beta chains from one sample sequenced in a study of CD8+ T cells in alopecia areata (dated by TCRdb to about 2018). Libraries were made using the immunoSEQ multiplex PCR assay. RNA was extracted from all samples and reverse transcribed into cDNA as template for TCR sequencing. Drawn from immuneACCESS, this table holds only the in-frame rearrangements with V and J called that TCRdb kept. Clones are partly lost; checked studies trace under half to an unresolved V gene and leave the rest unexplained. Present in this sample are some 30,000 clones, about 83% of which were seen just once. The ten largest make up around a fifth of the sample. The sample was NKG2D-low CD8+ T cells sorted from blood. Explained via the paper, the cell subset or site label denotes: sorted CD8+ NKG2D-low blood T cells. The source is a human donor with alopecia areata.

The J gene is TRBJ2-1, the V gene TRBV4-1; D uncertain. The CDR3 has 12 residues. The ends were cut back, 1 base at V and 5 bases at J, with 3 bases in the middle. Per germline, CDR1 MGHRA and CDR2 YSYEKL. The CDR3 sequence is CASSQANNEQFF. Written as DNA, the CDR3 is TGCGCCAGCAGCCAAGCGAACAATGAGCAGTTCTTC.

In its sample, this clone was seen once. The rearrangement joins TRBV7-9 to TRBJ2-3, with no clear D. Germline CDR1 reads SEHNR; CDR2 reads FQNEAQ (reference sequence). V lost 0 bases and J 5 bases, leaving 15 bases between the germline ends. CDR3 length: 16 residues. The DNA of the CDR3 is TGTGCCAGCAGCTTAGCCGTCGAATCGTATGTAGATACGCAGTATTTT. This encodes CASSLAVESYVDTQYF.

Here the CDR3 DNA reads TGTGCCAGCAGGAGAGGGGGTTTGGGAGAGACCCAGTACTTC. This sequence encodes CASRRGGLGETQYF. This chain links TRBV2 with TRBJ2-5; D might be TRBD1 (6 bases). In germline, CDR1 is SNHLY, CDR2 FYNNEI. The CDR3 extends over 14 amino acids. V was cut by 6 bases and J by 4 bases, with 15 bases left in between.

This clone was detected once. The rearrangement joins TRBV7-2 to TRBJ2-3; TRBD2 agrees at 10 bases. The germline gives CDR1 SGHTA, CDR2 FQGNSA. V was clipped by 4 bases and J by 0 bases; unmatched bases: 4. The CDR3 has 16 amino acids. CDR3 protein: CASSYRLAGSTDTQYF. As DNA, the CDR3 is TGTGCCAGCAGCTACCGACTAGCGGGTAGCACAGATACGCAGTATTTT.

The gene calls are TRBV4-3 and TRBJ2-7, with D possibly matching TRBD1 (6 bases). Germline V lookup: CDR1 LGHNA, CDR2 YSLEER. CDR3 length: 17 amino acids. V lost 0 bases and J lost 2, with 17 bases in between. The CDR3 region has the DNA TGCGCCAGCAGCCAAGATGCTGAAAGGACAGTGACCTACGAGCAGTACTTC. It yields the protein CASSQDAERTVTYEQYF.

CDR3 region: CASSFWADTQYF. The CDR3 nucleotides are TGTGCCAGCAGCTTCTGGGCAGATACGCAGTATTTT. The gene calls are TRBV5-4 and TRBJ2-3; no clear D gene. Trimming cost V 2 bases and J 4 bases, with 5 bases left between them. Per germline, CDR1 SGHNT and CDR2 YYREEE (reference sequence). The CDR3 totals 12 residues.

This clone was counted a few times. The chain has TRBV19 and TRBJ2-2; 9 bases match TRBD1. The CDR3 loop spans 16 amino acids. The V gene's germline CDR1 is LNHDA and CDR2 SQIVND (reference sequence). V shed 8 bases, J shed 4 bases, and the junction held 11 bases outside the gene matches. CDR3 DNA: TGTGCCAGTGCCCACCAACAGGGGGCCGGCACCGGGGAGCTGTTTTTT. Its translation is CASAHQQGAGTGELFF.

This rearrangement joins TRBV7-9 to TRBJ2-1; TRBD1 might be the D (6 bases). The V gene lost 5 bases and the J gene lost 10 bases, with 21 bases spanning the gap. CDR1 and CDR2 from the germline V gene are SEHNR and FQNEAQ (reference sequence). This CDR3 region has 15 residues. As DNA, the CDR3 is TGTGCCAGCAGCCCACCAGGTGTCGGGACAAACGAGCAGTTCTTC. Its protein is CASSPPGVGTNEQFF. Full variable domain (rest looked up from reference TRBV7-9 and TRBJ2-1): DTGVSQNPRHKITKRGQNVTFRCDPISEHNRLYWYRQTLGQGPEFLTYFQNEAQLEKSRLLSDRFSAERPKGSFSTLEIQRTEQGDSAMYLCASSPPGVGTNEQFFGPGTRLTVL.

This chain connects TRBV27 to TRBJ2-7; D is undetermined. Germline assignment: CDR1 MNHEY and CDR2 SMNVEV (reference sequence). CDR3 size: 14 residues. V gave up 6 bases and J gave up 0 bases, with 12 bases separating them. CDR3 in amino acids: CASRDILTSYEQYF. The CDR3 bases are TGTGCCAGCAGAGACATCCTGACCTCCTACGAGCAGTACTTC.

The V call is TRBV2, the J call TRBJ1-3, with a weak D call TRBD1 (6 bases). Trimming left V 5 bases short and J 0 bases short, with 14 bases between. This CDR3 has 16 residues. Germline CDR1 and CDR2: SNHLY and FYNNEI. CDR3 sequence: CASSTQTGRSGNTIYF. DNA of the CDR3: TGTGCCAGCAGTACCCAGACAGGCCGCTCTGGAAACACCATATATTTT.

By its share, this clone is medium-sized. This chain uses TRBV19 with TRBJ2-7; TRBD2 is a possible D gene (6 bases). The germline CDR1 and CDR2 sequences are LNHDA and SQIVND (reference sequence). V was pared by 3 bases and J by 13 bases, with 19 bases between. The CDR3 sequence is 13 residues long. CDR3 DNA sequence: TGTGCCAGTAGTATTGCTGGGACTTCCAACCCCTACTTC. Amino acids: CASSIAGTSNPYF.

The CDR3 sequence: CSVAGGEDEQYF. In DNA, the CDR3 is TGCAGCGTTGCGGGAGGGGAGGACGAGCAGTACTTC. V usage is TRBV29-1 and J usage is TRBJ2-5; 8 bases fit TRBD2. The J call may be wrong; the DNA end is better matched by TRBJ2-7. This CDR3 has 12 residues. Germline values: CDR1 SQVTM, CDR2 ANQGSEA.

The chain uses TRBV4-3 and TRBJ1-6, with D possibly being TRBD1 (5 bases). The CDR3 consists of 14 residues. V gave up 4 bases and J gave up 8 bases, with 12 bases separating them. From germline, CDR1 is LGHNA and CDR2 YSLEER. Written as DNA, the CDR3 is TGCGCCAGCAGCCCCACGGGGGATTATTCACCCCTCCACTTT. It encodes CASSPTGDYSPLHF.

Here the CDR3 DNA reads TGTGCCAGCAGCTCCCCTCCCAGGGGTTATGGTGAGCAGTTCTTC. Translating gives CASSSPPRGYGEQFF. V and J are TRBV5-6 and TRBJ2-1; the D gene is possibly TRBD1 (6 bases). Trimming pared 3 bases from V and 9 bases from J, leaving 19 bases between. Germline CDR1 SGHDT, CDR2 YYEEEE. CDR3 length: 15 residues. Looking up the rest from reference TRBV5-6 and TRBJ2-1 gives the full variable domain: DAGVTQSPTHLIKTRGQQVTLRCSPKSGHDTVSWYQQALGQGPQFIFQYYEEEERQRGNFPDRFSGHQFPNYSSELNVNALLLGDSALYLCASSSPPRGYGEQFFGPGTRLTVL.